These 24 T cell receptor beta chains were all obtained from the same sample, sequenced in a study of blood T cell repertoires in COVID-19. Assay: immunoSEQ multiplex PCR; the TCRdb copy retains only in-frame clones and omits some. This table has approximately 410,000 clones, just over 85% appearing once. The sequencing input was peripheral blood. The receptors were gathered from a young woman with active or convalescent COVID-19.

The chain joins TRBV5-1 to TRBJ2-7; TRBD2 might be the D (5 bases). Germline CDR1 reads SGHRS; CDR2 reads YFSETQ. V was clipped by 4 bases and J by 6 bases, with 8 bases between them. This CDR3 has 11 amino acids. CDR3 sequence reads: CASSAGFEQYF. DNA of the CDR3: TGCGCCAGCAGCGCGGGCTTCGAGCAGTACTTC.

The rearrangement uses TRBV5-5 and TRBJ1-4, with 7 bases identical to TRBD1. This CDR3 contains 15 residues. J lost 2 bases, V lost 2 bases, and 3 bases had no gene match. CDR1 is SGHKS and CDR2 is YYEKEE in the germline V gene (reference sequence). In DNA, the CDR3 is TGTGCCAGCAGCTTCACAGGGGTTACTAATGAAAAACTGTTTTTT. This sequence encodes CASSFTGVTNEKLFF.

The chain links TRBV18 to TRBJ1-1; a possible D gene is TRBD1 (6 bases). In germline, CDR1 is KGHSH, CDR2 LQKENI. Trimming took off 1 base at V and 8 bases at J, with 14 bases between the two ends. The length of the CDR3 is 14 residues. The CDR3 region is CASSPLEAGTEAFF. The CDR3 DNA reads TGTGCCAGCTCACCACTGGAGGCCGGGACAGAAGCTTTCTTT.

The rearrangement uses TRBV11-3 and TRBJ1-1, with TRBD1 identical over 9 bases. J lost 3 bases, V lost 5 bases, and 4 bases had no gene match. The germline gives CDR1 SGHNT, CDR2 YENEEA. This CDR3 region has 14 residues. In DNA form, the CDR3 reads TGTGCCAGCAGCCGGTGGACAGGGGACACTGAAGCTTTCTTT. This gives the protein CASSRWTGDTEAFF.

This clone was recorded only once. The chain carries TRBV7-2 and TRBJ2-7; 7 bases align to TRBD2. The CDR3 contains 14 residues. Looked up from germline, CDR1 is SGHTA and CDR2 is FQGNSA. V trimming: 1 base; J trimming: 3 bases; junction bases outside the gene matches: 3. This CDR3 is CASSLDGGNYEQYF. The CDR3 region has the DNA TGTGCCAGCAGCTTAGACGGGGGGAACTACGAGCAGTACTTC.

The rearrangement joins TRBV2 to TRBJ2-1; 9 bases map to TRBD2. Germline CDR1 and CDR2: SNHLY and FYNNEI. The J segment lost 8 bases and the V segment lost 6 bases, leaving 14 bases of the junction unmatched. This CDR3 spans 16 amino acids. CDR3 DNA: TGTGCCAGCAGCGCTCTAGCGGGACTCTCTACACATGAGCAGTTCTTC. It is translated as CASSALAGLSTHEQFF.

CDR3 loop: CAWSAFRRLAATETQYF. The CDR3 DNA follows: TGTGCCTGGAGTGCCTTTAGACGGTTAGCAGCCACGGAGACCCAGTACTTC. This chain uses TRBV30 with TRBJ2-5; unclear D gene. The CDR3 totals 17 residues. The V gene's germline CDR1 is GTSNPN and CDR2 SVGIG (reference sequence). V was trimmed by 1 base and J by 5 bases, leaving 23 bases between them. Complete variable domain (other parts from reference TRBV30 and TRBJ2-5): SQTIHQWPATLVQPVGSPLSLECTVEGTSNPNLYWYRQAAGRGLQLLFYSVGIGQISSEVPQNLSASRPQDRQFILSSKKLLLSDSGFYLCAWSAFRRLAATETQYFGPGTRLLVL.

Note on this clone: An end of the junction does not agree with germline; a read error may underlie this. The V call is TRBV2, the J call TRBJ1-2; D not resolved. CDR1 and CDR2 from the germline V gene are SNHLY and FYNNEI. CDR3 length: 13 residues. The CDR3, as DNA: TGTGCCAGCAGTGAGTCTGTCGTGGCAAGAGAGGACTTC. Translated, it gives CASSESVVAREDF.

This rearrangement joins TRBV3-1 (or the pseudogene TRBV3-2) to TRBJ2-1; 9 nucleotides match TRBD1. J was trimmed by 8 bases and V by 3 bases; bases with no gene match: 11. CDR3 length equals 16 residues. Germline V gene lookup returns CDR1 LGHDT and CDR2 YNNKEL (reference sequence). The CDR3 reads CASSQFHGQGSDEQFF. DNA for the CDR3: TGTGCCAGCAGCCAGTTCCACGGACAGGGGTCGGATGAGCAGTTCTTC.

The chain combines TRBV9 with TRBJ1-3, with D perhaps TRBD1 (5 bases). The CDR3 spans 14 residues. The V gene lost 4 bases and the J gene lost 9 bases, with 17 bases spanning the gap. In germline, CDR1 is SGDLS, CDR2 YYNGEE. DNA for the CDR3: TGTGCCAGCAGCCCCTCAGGGAATTCGGGCACCATATATTTT. Translated, it gives CASSPSGNSGTIYF.

The CDR3 spells CASSLDRPSGNTIYF. Here the CDR3 DNA reads TGTGCCAGCAGCCTCGACAGACCTTCTGGAAACACCATATATTTT. This chain connects TRBV7-8 to TRBJ1-3; possibly TRBD1 for D (5 bases). Germline V lookup: CDR1 SGHVS, CDR2 FQNEAQ. This CDR3 is 15 amino acids long. The ends were cut back, 5 bases at V and 1 base at J, with 12 bases in the middle.

The chain is built from TRBV11-3 and TRBJ2-1, with 7 nucleotides matching TRBD2. CDR1 is SGHNT and CDR2 is YENEEA in the germline V gene. This CDR3 is 14 amino acids long. V gave up 9 bases and J gave up 4 bases; unmatched junction bases: 9. CDR3 region: CASGSSGRYNEQFF. The CDR3 DNA is TGTGCCAGTGGATCTAGCGGCCGGTACAATGAGCAGTTCTTC. Combining the CDR3 with reference TRBV11-3 and TRBJ2-1 gives the whole variable domain EAGVVQSPRYKIIEKKQPVAFWCNPISGHNTLYWYLQNLGQGPELLIRYENEEAVDDSQLPKDRFSAERLKGVDSTLKIQPAELGDSAVYLCASGSSGRYNEQFFGPGTRLTVL.

The chain links TRBV6-5 to TRBJ1-1; D might be TRBD1 (6 bases). V was cut by 5 bases and J by 4 bases, with 11 bases left in between. The CDR3 contains 13 residues. Germline CDR1 and CDR2: MNHEY and SVGAGI. DNA of the CDR3: TGTGCCAGCAGTCCACAGGGAATCACTGAAGCTTTCTTT. Its protein is CASSPQGITEAFF.

This clone was counted once. The sample holds other DNA sequences that translate to the same CDR3. The chain couples TRBV11-2 to TRBJ2-7; 9 bases agree with TRBD2. The CDR3 length is 13 residues. The germline V gene has CDR1 SGHAT and CDR2 FQNNGV. V gave up 3 bases and J gave up 4 bases; unmatched junction bases: 1. CDR3 DNA: TGTGCCAGCAGCTTGGGACTAGCTTACGAGCAGTACTTC. This sequence encodes CASSLGLAYEQYF.

The chain links TRBV19 to TRBJ1-2; TRBD1 matches 10 bases. The J segment lost 6 bases and the V segment lost 6 bases, leaving 10 bases of the junction unmatched. This CDR3 region has 15 residues. The germline CDR1 and CDR2 sequences are LNHDA and SQIVND (reference sequence). CDR3 DNA: TGTGCCAGTAGCACGCTGGACAGGGGGTTCGATGGCTACACCTTC. This sequence encodes CASSTLDRGFDGYTF.

The V and J genes are TRBV14 and TRBJ2-7; 15 nucleotides match TRBD2. Trimming at V came to 0 bases and at J to 0 bases, leaving 9 bases not matched to a gene. This CDR3 is built from 20 residues. The germline V gene has CDR1 SGHDN and CDR2 FVKESK. This CDR3 is CASSQEAGTSGGLSSYEQYF. The CDR3 nucleotides are TGTGCCAGCAGCCAAGAAGCCGGGACTAGCGGGGGGCTCAGCTCCTACGAGCAGTACTTC.

The chain recombines TRBV27 with TRBJ2-6; perhaps TRBD2 as D (5 bases). Trimming cost V 5 bases and J 0 bases, with 14 bases left between them. The CDR3 spans 17 residues. The V gene's germline CDR1 is MNHEY and CDR2 SMNVEV (reference sequence). The CDR3 bases are TGTGCCAGCAGTCCCCGGGAACTCCACTCTGGGGCCAACGTCCTGACTTTC. Its protein is CASSPRELHSGANVLTF.

The J gene is TRBJ2-3, the V gene TRBV25-1; 8 bases agree with TRBD2. Germline CDR1 MGHDK, CDR2 SYGVNS. J was trimmed by 3 bases and V by 4 bases; bases with no gene match: 3. The CDR3 is made up of 14 amino acids. CDR3 in DNA: TGTGCCAGCAGTGCCGGCGGGGGGACAGATACGCAGTATTTT. Translation: CASSAGGGTDTQYF.

A word on this clone: The sample carries other DNA sequences with the same CDR3. The chain has TRBV28 and TRBJ1-5; TRBD1 matches 10 bases. This CDR3 region has 14 residues. J lost 5 bases, V lost 6 bases, and 4 bases had no gene match. Germline loops: CDR1 MDHEN, CDR2 SYDVKM. The CDR3 spells CASSPGTGDQPQHF. In nucleotides, the CDR3 is TGTGCCAGCAGCCCCGGGACAGGGGATCAGCCCCAGCATTTT.

The chain joins TRBV10-3 to TRBJ2-7; the D is unclear. The CDR3 is 13 residues long. Between the trimmed V and J ends, which lost 0 bases and 1 base, there was a span of 4 bases. Germline V gives CDR1 ENHRY, CDR2 SYGVKD. CDR3 amino acids: CAISESGSYEQYF. The DNA of the CDR3 is TGTGCCATCAGTGAGTCCGGGTCCTACGAGCAGTACTTC.

The V and J genes are TRBV5-1 and TRBJ2-3; TRBD2 is a possible D gene (7 bases). The CDR3 is made up of 15 amino acids. Germline loops: CDR1 SGHRS, CDR2 YFSETQ. Trimming took off 2 bases at V and 5 bases at J, with 15 bases between the two ends. The CDR3 sequence: CASSFLAGAGDTQYF. The CDR3 DNA is TGCGCCAGCAGCTTTTTGGCGGGGGCTGGAGATACGCAGTATTTT.

The rearrangement links TRBV28 to TRBJ1-2; D gene unclear. The CDR3 covers 13 residues. The germline CDR1 and CDR2 sequences are MDHEN and SYDVKM. V was trimmed by 2 bases and J by 8 bases, leaving 12 bases between them. The CDR3 sequence is CASSLPSGGGYTF. The CDR3 region has the DNA TGTGCCAGCAGTTTACCCAGCGGAGGGGGCTACACCTTC.

Comment on this clone: One end of the junction is discordant with germline, which a read error may explain. The gene calls are TRBV14 and TRBJ2-7, with D uncertain. Per the germline V gene, CDR1 is SGHDN and CDR2 is FVKESK. This CDR3 has 12 amino acids. CDR3 region: CASSQDQRERYF. The CDR3 bases are TGTGCCAGCAGCCAAGATCAGCGCGAGCGGTACTTC.

There are a few counts of this clone. The gene calls are TRBV3-1 (or the pseudogene TRBV3-2) and TRBJ1-5; no firm D call. The CDR3 has 13 residues. The V and J ends lost 4 bases and 0 bases respectively, with 4 bases between them. CDR1 LGHDT and CDR2 YNNKEL come from the germline V gene (reference sequence). CDR3 region: CASSPGSNQPQHF. The CDR3 DNA sequence: TGTGCCAGCAGCCCGGGTAGCAATCAGCCCCAGCATTTT.